A selection of T cell receptor beta chains follows, all from one sample in a study of blood T cell repertoires in COVID-19. The method was immunoSEQ multiplex PCR; TCRdb's version includes in-frame clones alone and lacks a portion of them. The sample includes tens of thousands of clones, about 86% of them seen just once. The sample consisted of peripheral blood. The receptor set was obtained from a human donor in a cohort sampled during active COVID-19. Each CDR3 is given with its conserved first and last residue. The D gene is left open where the match is weak. Clone size is shown for a subset of rows, as once, few, many or a class of expanded clone.

V	J	D	size	CDR3	DNA
TRBV5-1	TRBJ2-5	TRBD2	once	CASSLGGLAGQETQYF	TGCGCCAGCAGCTTGGGGGGACTAGCGGGACAAGAGACCCAGTACTTC
TRBV6-6	TRBJ1-5	TRBD1	-	CASSPRTGSYSNQPQHF	TGTGCCAGCAGTCCGCGGACAGGGAGCTATAGCAATCAGCCCCAGCATTTT
TRBV9	TRBJ1-1	TRBD1	-	CASSPRTGPNTEAFF	TGTGCCAGCAGCCCGAGGACAGGGCCGAACACTGAAGCTTTCTTT
TRBV5-1	TRBJ2-2	-	-	CASSSSLGALSTGELFF	TGCGCCAGCAGCTCCTCCCTAGGGGCGCTGAGCACCGGGGAGCTGTTTTTT
TRBV9	TRBJ1-3	-	few	CASSVVDSGVTGNTIYF	TGTGCCAGCAGCGTAGTTGACAGTGGGGTTACTGGAAACACCATATATTTT
TRBV6-5	TRBJ1-5	-	few	CASSTTTGPQHF	TGTGCCAGCAGTACGACCACGGGGCCCCAGCATTTT
TRBV6-4	TRBJ2-5	TRBD2	-	CASITLTGTSGGCKETQYF	TGTGCCAGCATTACCCTAACCGGGACTAGCGGGGGATGTAAAGAGACCCAGTACTTC
TRBV6-2/TRBV6-3	TRBJ1-5	-	-	CASSYEHTQHF	TGTGCCAGCAGTTATGAACACACCCAGCATTTT
TRBV24-1	TRBJ2-2	TRBD2	-	CATSGGIGELFF	TGTGCCACCAGCGGGGGGATCGGGGAGCTGTTTTTT
TRBV6-5	TRBJ1-6	-	once	CASSTAGGGNSPLHF	TGTGCCAGCAGTACCGCCGGGGGGGGGAATTCACCCCTCCACTTT
TRBV14	TRBJ2-7	-	-	CASSVGLTYEQYF	TGTGCCAGCAGCGTGGGGCTGACTTACGAGCAGTACTTC
TRBV6-5	TRBJ1-2	TRBD1	-	CASIWDRGHGYTF	TGTGCCAGCATTTGGGACAGGGGCCATGGCTACACCTTC
TRBV27	TRBJ2-1	TRBD2	-	CASRGLAGGDEQFF	TGTGCCAGCAGGGGACTAGCGGGAGGCGATGAGCAGTTCTTC
TRBV10-3	TRBJ2-2	-	-	CAIRKTENTGELFF	TGTGCCATCAGAAAAACAGAGAACACCGGGGAGCTGTTTTTT
TRBV29-1	TRBJ1-4	-	-	CSVEGQGGQKLFF	TGCAGCGTTGAAGGGCAGGGAGGGCAAAAACTGTTTTTT
TRBV5-6	TRBJ2-2	-	-	CASRIQGNTGELFF	TGTGCCAGCAGGATACAGGGTAACACCGGGGAGCTGTTTTTT
TRBV7-7	TRBJ2-6	-	-	CASSPIQGGQMSSGANVLTF	TGTGCTAGCAGCCCAATTCAGGGGGGACAGATGAGCTCTGGGGCCAACGTCCTGACTTTC
TRBV7-6	TRBJ2-2	TRBD1	-	CASKRGQGANTGELFF	TGTGCCTCAAAGAGAGGGCAGGGGGCGAACACCGGGGAGCTGTTTTTT
TRBV28	TRBJ1-5	TRBD1	-	CASSRPGQGFQPQHF	TGTGCCAGCAGTCGTCCGGGACAGGGTTTTCAGCCCCAGCATTTT
TRBV5-1	TRBJ1-6	-	-	CASAGNYNSPLHF	TGCGCCAGTGCAGGGAACTATAATTCACCCCTCCACTTT
TRBV10-3	TRBJ1-5	-	-	CAISRQNNQPQHF	TGTGCCATCAGCCGACAGAACAATCAGCCCCAGCATTTT
TRBV6-5	TRBJ1-6	-	once	CASSHPEPNSPLHF	TGTGCCAGCAGTCACCCGGAGCCTAATTCACCCCTCCACTTT
TRBV7-2	TRBJ1-1	-	once	CASSSPLLVGNTEAFF	TGTGCCAGCAGCTCCCCGTTACTGGTCGGGAACACTGAAGCTTTCTTT
TRBV6-5	TRBJ1-1	-	-	CASIFRRETEAFF	TGTGCCAGCATCTTCCGTAGGGAGACTGAAGCTTTCTTT
TRBV19	TRBJ2-2	TRBD1	-	CASSTLGTANTGELFF	TGTGCCAGTAGTACTCTCGGGACAGCTAACACCGGGGAGCTGTTTTTT
TRBV5-1	TRBJ1-1	-	-	CASQQRGQNTEAFF	TGCGCCTCGCAGCAGCGGGGACAGAACACTGAAGCTTTCTTT
TRBV6-5	TRBJ2-7	-	-	CASRATGNQKQYF	TGTGCCAGCAGGGCGACAGGAAACCAGAAGCAGTACTTC
TRBV18	TRBJ2-5	-	-	CASSPPTPGSETQYF	TGTGCCAGCTCACCACCAACCCCGGGGTCCGAGACCCAGTACTTC
TRBV7-3	TRBJ1-1	-	-	CASSLNSRNTEAFF	TGTGCCAGCAGCTTAAACAGTCGGAACACTGAAGCTTTCTTT
TRBV30	TRBJ2-7	TRBD2	once	CAWTHGGSRYEQYF	TGTGCCTGGACCCACGGGGGGAGTAGGTACGAGCAGTACTTC
TRBV18	TRBJ2-1	-	once	CASHGEVNEQFF	TGTGCCAGCCACGGCGAGGTCAATGAGCAGTTCTTC